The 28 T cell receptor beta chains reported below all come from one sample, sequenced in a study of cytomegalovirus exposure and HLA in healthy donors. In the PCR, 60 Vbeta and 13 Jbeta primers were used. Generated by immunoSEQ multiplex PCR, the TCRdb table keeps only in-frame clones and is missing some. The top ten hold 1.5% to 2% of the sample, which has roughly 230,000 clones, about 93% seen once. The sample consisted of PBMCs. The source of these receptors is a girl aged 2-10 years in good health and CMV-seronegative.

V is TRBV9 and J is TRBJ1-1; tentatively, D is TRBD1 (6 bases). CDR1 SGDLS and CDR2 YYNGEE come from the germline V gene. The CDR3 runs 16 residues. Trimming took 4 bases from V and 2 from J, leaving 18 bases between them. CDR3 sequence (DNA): TGTGCCAGCAGCTTAAACAGGGACCTTCAAAACACTGAAGCTTTCTTT. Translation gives CASSLNRDLQNTEAFF.

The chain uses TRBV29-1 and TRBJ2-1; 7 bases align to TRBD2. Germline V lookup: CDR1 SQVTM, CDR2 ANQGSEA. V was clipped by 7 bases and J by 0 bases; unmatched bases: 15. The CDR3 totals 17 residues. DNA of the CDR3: TGCAGCGCCCTCACAGAAAGCGGGATTAGCTCCTACAATGAGCAGTTCTTC. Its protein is CSALTESGISSYNEQFF.

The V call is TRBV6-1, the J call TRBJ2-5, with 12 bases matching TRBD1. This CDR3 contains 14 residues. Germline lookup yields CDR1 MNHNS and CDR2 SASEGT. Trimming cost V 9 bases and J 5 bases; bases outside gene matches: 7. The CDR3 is CASSRDRGRETQYF. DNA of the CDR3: TGTGCCAGTTCCCGGGACAGGGGGCGGGAGACCCAGTACTTC.

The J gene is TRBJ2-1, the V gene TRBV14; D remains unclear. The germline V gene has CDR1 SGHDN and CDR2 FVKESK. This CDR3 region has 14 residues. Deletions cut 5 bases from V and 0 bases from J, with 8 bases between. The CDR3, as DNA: TGTGCCAGCAGCTATCGTAGCTCCTACAATGAGCAGTTCTTC. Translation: CASSYRSSYNEQFF.

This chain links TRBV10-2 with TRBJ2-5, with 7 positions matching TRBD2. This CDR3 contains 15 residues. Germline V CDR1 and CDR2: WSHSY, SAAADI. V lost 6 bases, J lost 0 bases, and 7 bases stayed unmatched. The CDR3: CASSLGRLYQETQYF. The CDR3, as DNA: TGCGCCAGCAGCCTCGGGAGGCTATACCAAGAGACCCAGTACTTC.

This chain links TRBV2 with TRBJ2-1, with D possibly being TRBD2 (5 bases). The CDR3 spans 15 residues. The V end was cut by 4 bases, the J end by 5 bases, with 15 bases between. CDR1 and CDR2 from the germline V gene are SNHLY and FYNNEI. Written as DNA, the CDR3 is TGTGCCAGCAGTGTTTCCCTAGCTCCACACAATGAGCAGTTCTTC. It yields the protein CASSVSLAPHNEQFF.

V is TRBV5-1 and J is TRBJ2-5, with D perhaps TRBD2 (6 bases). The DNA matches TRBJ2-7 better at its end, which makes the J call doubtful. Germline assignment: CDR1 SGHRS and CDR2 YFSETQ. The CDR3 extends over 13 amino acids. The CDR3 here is CASSRREDYEQYF. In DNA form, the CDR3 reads TGCGCCAGCAGCCGCAGGGAGGACTACGAGCAGTACTTC.

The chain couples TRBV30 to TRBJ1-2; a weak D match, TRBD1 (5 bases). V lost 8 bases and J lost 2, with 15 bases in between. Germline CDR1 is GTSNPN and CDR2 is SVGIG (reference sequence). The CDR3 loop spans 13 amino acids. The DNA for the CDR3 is TGTGCCCTCGAAACTCAGGGAAACTATGGCTACACCTTC. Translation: CALETQGNYGYTF.

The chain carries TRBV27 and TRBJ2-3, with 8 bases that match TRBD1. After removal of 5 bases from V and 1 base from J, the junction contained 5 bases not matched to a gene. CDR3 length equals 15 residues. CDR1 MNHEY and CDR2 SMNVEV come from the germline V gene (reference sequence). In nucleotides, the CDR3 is TGTGCCAGCAGTCCATTGACAGGGGGCACAGATACGCAGTATTTT. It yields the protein CASSPLTGGTDTQYF.

The CDR3 here is CASSLSVNTGELFF. DNA for the CDR3: TGTGCCAGCAGTTTATCCGTGAACACCGGGGAGCTGTTTTTT. V gene TRBV27 combines with J gene TRBJ2-2; D not certain. Per the germline V gene, CDR1 is MNHEY and CDR2 is SMNVEV (reference sequence). The ends were cut back, 0 bases at V and 1 base at J, with 3 bases in the middle. This CDR3 comprises 14 residues.

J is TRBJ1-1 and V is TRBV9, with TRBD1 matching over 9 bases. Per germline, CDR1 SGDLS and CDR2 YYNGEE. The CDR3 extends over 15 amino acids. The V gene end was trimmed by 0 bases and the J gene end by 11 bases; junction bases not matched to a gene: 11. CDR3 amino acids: CASSVEGTGKGVAFF. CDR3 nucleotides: TGTGCCAGCAGCGTAGAGGGGACAGGGAAAGGGGTTGCTTTCTTT.

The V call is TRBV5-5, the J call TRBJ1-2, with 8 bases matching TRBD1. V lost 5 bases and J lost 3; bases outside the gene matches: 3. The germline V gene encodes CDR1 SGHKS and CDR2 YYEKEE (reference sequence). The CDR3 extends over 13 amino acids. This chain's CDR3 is CASSWTGYYGYTF. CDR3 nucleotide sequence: TGTGCCAGCAGTTGGACAGGGTACTATGGCTACACCTTC.

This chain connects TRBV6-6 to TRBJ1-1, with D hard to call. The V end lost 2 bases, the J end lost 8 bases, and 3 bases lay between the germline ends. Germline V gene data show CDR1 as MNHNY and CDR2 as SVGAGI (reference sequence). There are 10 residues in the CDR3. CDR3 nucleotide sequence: TGTGCCAGCAGTTACAGCGAAGCTTTCTTT. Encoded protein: CASSYSEAFF.

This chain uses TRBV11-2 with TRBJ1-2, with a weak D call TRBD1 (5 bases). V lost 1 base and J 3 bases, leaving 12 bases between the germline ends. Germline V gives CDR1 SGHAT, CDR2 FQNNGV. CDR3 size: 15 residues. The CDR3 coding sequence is TGTGCCAGCAGCTTAGTTTTCGGGGGAGACTATGGCTACACCTTC. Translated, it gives CASSLVFGGDYGYTF.

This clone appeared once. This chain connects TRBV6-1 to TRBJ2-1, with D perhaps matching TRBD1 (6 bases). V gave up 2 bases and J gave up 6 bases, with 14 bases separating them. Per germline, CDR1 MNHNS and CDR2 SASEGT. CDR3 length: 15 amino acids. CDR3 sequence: CASSERTASVNEQFF. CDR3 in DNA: TGTGCCAGCAGTGAAAGGACAGCCAGCGTCAATGAGCAGTTCTTC.

The CDR3, as DNA: TGTGCCAGCAGCGCCTCCAGGACAGGGGGTTCACCCCTCCACTTT. Protein: CASSASRTGGSPLHF. This chain links TRBV9 with TRBJ1-6, with TRBD1 matching over 10 bases. The CDR3 contains 15 residues. Trimming removed 3 bases from V and 9 bases from J; junction bases left unmatched: 6. CDR1 SGDLS and CDR2 YYNGEE come from the germline V gene.

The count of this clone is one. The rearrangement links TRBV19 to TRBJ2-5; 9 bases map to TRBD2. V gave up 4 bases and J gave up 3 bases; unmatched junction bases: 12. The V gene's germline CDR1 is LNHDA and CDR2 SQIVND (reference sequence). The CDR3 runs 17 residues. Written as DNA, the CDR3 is TGTGCCAGTAGTAGTGCGATTAGCGGGAGTGGAAAAGAGACCCAGTACTTC. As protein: CASSSAISGSGKETQYF.

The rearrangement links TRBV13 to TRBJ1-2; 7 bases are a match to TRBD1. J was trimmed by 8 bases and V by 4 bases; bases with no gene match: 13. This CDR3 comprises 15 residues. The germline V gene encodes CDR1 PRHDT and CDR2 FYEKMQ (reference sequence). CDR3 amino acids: CASSSRDSRVRGYTF. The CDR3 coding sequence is TGTGCCAGCAGCTCCCGGGACAGCAGAGTGCGGGGCTACACCTTC.

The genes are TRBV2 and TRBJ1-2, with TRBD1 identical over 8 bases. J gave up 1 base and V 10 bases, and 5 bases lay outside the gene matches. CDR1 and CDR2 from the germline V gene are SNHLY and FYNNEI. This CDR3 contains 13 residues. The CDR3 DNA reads TGTGCCAATACGACAGGGGTTAACTATGGCTACACCTTC. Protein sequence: CANTTGVNYGYTF.

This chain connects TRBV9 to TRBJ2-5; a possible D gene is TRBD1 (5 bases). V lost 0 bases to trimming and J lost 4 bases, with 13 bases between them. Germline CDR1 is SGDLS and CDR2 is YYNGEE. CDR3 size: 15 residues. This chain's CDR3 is CASSVDPRAGETQYF. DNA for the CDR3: TGTGCCAGCAGCGTAGACCCCAGGGCAGGAGAGACCCAGTACTTC. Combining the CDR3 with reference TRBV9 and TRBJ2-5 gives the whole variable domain DSGVTQTPKHLITATGQRVTLRCSPRSGDLSVYWYQQSLDQGLQFLIQYYNGEERAKGNILERFSAQQFPDLHSELNLSSLELGDSALYFCASSVDPRAGETQYFGPGTRLLVL.

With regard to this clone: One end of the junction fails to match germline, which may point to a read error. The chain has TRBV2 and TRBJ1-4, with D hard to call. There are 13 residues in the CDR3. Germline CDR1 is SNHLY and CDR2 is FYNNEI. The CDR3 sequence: CASSEAPDLNPFF. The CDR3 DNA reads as TGTGCCAGCAGCGAAGCGCCCGACTTAAACCCGTTTTTT.

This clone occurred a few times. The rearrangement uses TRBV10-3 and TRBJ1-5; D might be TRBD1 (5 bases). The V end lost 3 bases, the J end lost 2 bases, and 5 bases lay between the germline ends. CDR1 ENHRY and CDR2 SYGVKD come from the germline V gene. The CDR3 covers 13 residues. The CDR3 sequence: CAISEQGNQPQHF. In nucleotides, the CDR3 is TGTGCCATCAGTGAACAGGGCAATCAGCCCCAGCATTTT.

Here the CDR3 DNA reads TGCACCAGCAGCCAGGACGGGACTAGCGGGGGGGCCGGGGAGCTGTTTTTT. Translated, it gives CTSSQDGTSGGAGELFF. This chain connects TRBV1 to TRBJ2-2; TRBD2 is the table's D call and was not checked against the DNA. TRBV1 is shown as a pseudogene. This CDR3 is 17 amino acids long.

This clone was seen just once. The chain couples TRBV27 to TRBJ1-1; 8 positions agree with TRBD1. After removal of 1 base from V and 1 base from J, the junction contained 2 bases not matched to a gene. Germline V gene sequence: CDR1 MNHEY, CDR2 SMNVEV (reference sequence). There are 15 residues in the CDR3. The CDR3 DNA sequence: TGTGCCAGCAGTTTATGGGGGACAGGGAACACTGAAGCTTTCTTT. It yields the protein CASSLWGTGNTEAFF.

CDR3: CASSEGAVTNQPQHF. Written as DNA, the CDR3 is TGTGCCAGCAGTGAAGGGGCAGTTACTAATCAGCCCCAGCATTTT. The chain combines TRBV6-1 with TRBJ1-5; D remains unclear. Germline V lookup: CDR1 MNHNS, CDR2 SASEGT. The CDR3 loop spans 15 amino acids. Trimming stripped 1 base from V and 4 bases from J, with 11 bases between.

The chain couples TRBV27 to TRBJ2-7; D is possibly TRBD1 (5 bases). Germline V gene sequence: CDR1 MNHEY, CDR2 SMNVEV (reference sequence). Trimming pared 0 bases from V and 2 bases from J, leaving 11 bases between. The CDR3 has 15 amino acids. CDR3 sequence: CASSLSPTVAYEQYF. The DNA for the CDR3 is TGTGCCAGCAGTTTATCTCCGACAGTGGCCTACGAGCAGTACTTC.

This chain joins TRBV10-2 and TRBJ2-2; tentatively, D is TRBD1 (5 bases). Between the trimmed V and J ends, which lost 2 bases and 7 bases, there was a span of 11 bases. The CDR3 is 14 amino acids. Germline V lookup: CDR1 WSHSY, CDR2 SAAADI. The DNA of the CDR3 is TGCGCCAGCAGTGAGATGGGGCGAGGCGGGGAGCTGTTTTTT. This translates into CASSEMGRGGELFF.

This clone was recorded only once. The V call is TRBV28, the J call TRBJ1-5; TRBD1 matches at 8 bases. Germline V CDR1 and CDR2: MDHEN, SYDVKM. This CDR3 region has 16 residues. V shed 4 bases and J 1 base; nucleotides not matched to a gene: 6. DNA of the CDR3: TGTGCCAGCAGTTGGGGGCAGGGGGCAAGCAATCAGCCCCAGCATTTT. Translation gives CASSWGQGASNQPQHF. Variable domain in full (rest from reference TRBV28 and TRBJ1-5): DVKVTQSSRYLVKRTGEKVFLECVQDMDHENMFWYRQDPGLGLRLIYFSYDVKMKEKGDIPEGYSVSREKKERFSLILESASTNQTSMYLCASSWGQGASNQPQHFGDGTRLSIL.